This entry describes one TCR beta chain. Per the authors' pipeline: Nucleated cell number was recorded as an estimate derived from reference gene primer amplification. Method: immunoSEQ multiplex PCR; TCRdb's copy keeps in-frame clones and lacks some. From that table come the V and J calls and clone size; the DNA was used to work out D and trimming. In the table there are roughly 80,000 clones, approximately 88% of which are singletons. This entry comes from a study of blood T cell repertoires in COVID-19. Sequencing was carried out using peripheral blood. This TCR was recovered from a man aged 50 or older with active COVID-19.

Here the CDR3 reads CASSSSPVQETQYF. The DNA of the CDR3 is TGTGCCAGCAGCTCCTCGCCGGTCCAAGAGACCCAGTACTTC. The rearrangement links TRBV5-6 to TRBJ2-5; D is ambiguous. CDR3 length: 14 amino acids. Germline V gives CDR1 SGHDT, CDR2 YYEEEE. Between the trimmed V and J ends, which lost 3 bases and 1 base, there was a span of 10 bases.